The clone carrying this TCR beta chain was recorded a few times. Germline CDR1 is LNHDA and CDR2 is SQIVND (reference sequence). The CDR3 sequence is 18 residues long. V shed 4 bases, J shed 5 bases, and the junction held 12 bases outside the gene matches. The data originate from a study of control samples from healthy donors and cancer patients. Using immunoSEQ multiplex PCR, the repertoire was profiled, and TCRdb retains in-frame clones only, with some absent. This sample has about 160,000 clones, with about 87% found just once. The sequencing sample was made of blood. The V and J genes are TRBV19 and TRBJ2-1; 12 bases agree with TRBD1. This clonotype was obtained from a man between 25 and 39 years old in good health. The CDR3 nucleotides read TGTGCCAGTAGTAGGGGGACAGGGGGCCCCTGGGAGGACAATGAGCAGTTCTTC. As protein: CASSRGTGGPWEDNEQFF.